This T cell receptor (beta chain) was sequenced during a study of regulatory T cells in long-lasting Graves disease. The CDR3 contains 12 residues. Germline CDR1 DFQATT, CDR2 SNEGSKA (reference sequence). After removal of 6 bases from V and 6 bases from J, the junction contained 6 bases not matched to a gene. According to the study, TCR beta libraries were built with iRepertoire HTBI primers and CDR3-region Arm-PCR. One entry per CDR3 protein, called by TCRdb with MiXCR from the multiplex PCR reads. The sample lists about 540,000 distinct CDR3 sequences, about 14% seen once, with approximately 9.3% in the top ten. Time point of the sample: newly diagnosed GD, antithyroid drugs for less than 3 months. Making the TCR library involved RNA that had been extracted from PBMCs. Study-wide findings and caveats: Persistent cases favored TRBV28, TRBJ1-2 and TRBJ2-5.

This clonotype was counted at least ten times. Its matching antigen is unknown. These data were also filed under a second study, of T cells in Graves' hyperthyroidism and ophthalmopathy. As that report states: A set of HTBI primers served as the primers for a first-round RT-PCR of the TCR CDR3.

Sample: peripheral blood mononuclear cells (PBMCs), taken at new diagnosis, from a patient treated with antithyroid drugs. This TCR was recovered from a man aged 25-40 years with Graves disease. The V gene is TRBV20-1, the J gene TRBJ2-5, with 8 nucleotides matching TRBD2. CDR3 nucleotides: TGCAGTGCAGGGACTAGAGGACAGACCCAGTACTTC. Protein product: CSAGTRGQTQYF.